A selection of T cell receptor beta chains follows, all from one sample in a study of OX40 agonist ivuxolimab in advanced cancers. Method: immunoSEQ multiplex PCR; TCRdb's copy keeps in-frame clones and lacks some. This table holds tens of thousands of clones, approximately 86% found once. This material consisted of CD4+ or CD8+ T cells sorted from blood, taken in a trial of the OX40 agonist ivuxolimab. All receptors derive from an adult with an advanced solid tumor such as melanoma, head and neck, liver or kidney cancer. The CDR3 runs from the conserved cysteine through the conserved F or W. Fields, in order: clone size, J gene, D gene, V gene, CDR3 protein, CDR3 DNA. D genes are given only for firm matches. Some rows mark clone size as missing; the rest say once, few, many or name a class of expanded clone.

clone_size: -; j_call: TRBJ1-2; d_call: -; v_call: TRBV2; cdr3_aa: CASSELAAYGYTF; cdr3_nt: TGTGCCAGCAGTGAATTGGCCGCTTATGGCTACACCTTC
clone_size: -; j_call: TRBJ2-5; d_call: TRBD2; v_call: TRBV4-2; cdr3_aa: CASSLETSGSGQETQYF; cdr3_nt: TGTGCCAGCAGCCTGGAGACTAGCGGGAGCGGGCAAGAGACCCAGTACTTC
clone_size: -; j_call: TRBJ1-5; d_call: TRBD1; v_call: TRBV6-1; cdr3_aa: CASSTGGNQPQHF; cdr3_nt: TGTGCCAGCAGCACAGGGGGAAATCAGCCCCAGCATTTT
clone_size: -; j_call: TRBJ1-2; d_call: -; v_call: TRBV4-1; cdr3_aa: CASSQDMGRRYTF; cdr3_nt: TGCGCCAGCAGCCAAGATATGGGGAGGAGGTACACCTTC
clone_size: -; j_call: TRBJ2-2; d_call: -; v_call: TRBV5-1; cdr3_aa: CASSAPGRMNTGELFF; cdr3_nt: TGCGCCAGCAGCGCACCGGGACGTATGAACACCGGGGAGCTGTTTTTT
clone_size: -; j_call: TRBJ1-2; d_call: -; v_call: TRBV6-5; cdr3_aa: CASRRPQSGYGYTF; cdr3_nt: TGTGCCAGCAGAAGACCCCAGTCCGGTTATGGCTACACCTTC
clone_size: -; j_call: TRBJ2-7; d_call: -; v_call: TRBV7-2; cdr3_aa: CASSLGGGRGAPQQYF; cdr3_nt: TGTGCCAGCAGCTTAGGGGGAGGTCGGGGGGCCCCTCAGCAGTACTTC
clone_size: -; j_call: TRBJ2-2; d_call: TRBD2; v_call: TRBV6-4; cdr3_aa: CARSFPGGPTGELFF; cdr3_nt: TGTGCCAGGAGCTTTCCGGGGGGGCCAACCGGGGAGCTGTTTTTT
clone_size: -; j_call: TRBJ2-3; d_call: -; v_call: TRBV5-1; cdr3_aa: CASSLVAATDTQYF; cdr3_nt: TGCGCCAGCAGCTTGGTGGCGGCCACAGATACGCAGTATTTT
clone_size: -; j_call: TRBJ2-7; d_call: -; v_call: TRBV28; cdr3_aa: CASSFFSRATYSYEQYF; cdr3_nt: TGTGCCAGCAGTTTTTTTTCTCGGGCTACTTACTCCTACGAGCAGTACTTC
clone_size: -; j_call: TRBJ1-3; d_call: -; v_call: TRBV4-2; cdr3_aa: CASSQDGMATGNTIYF; cdr3_nt: TGTGCCAGCAGCCAAGATGGTATGGCCACTGGAAACACCATATATTTT
clone_size: -; j_call: TRBJ1-2; d_call: -; v_call: TRBV6-6; cdr3_aa: CASRTGQYGYTF; cdr3_nt: TGTGCCAGCAGGACCGGACAGTATGGCTACACCTTC
clone_size: -; j_call: TRBJ2-3; d_call: -; v_call: TRBV7-9; cdr3_aa: CASSPLGMADTQYF; cdr3_nt: TGTGCCAGCAGCCCCCTCGGGATGGCAGATACGCAGTATTTT
clone_size: -; j_call: TRBJ2-7; d_call: TRBD2; v_call: TRBV5-1; cdr3_aa: CASSPGTSGRIYEQYF; cdr3_nt: TGCGCCAGCAGCCCCGGGACTAGCGGGAGGATATACGAGCAGTACTTC
clone_size: few; j_call: TRBJ2-7; d_call: -; v_call: TRBV27; cdr3_aa: CASSLRRGSSYEQYF; cdr3_nt: TGTGCCAGCAGTTTACGAAGGGGAAGCTCCTACGAGCAGTACTTC
clone_size: -; j_call: TRBJ2-3; d_call: -; v_call: TRBV6-4; cdr3_aa: CASGRTASTDTQYF; cdr3_nt: TGTGCCAGCGGAAGGACAGCGAGCACAGATACGCAGTATTTT
clone_size: -; j_call: TRBJ1-5; d_call: TRBD1; v_call: TRBV30; cdr3_aa: CAWSVPSTGGINQPQHF; cdr3_nt: TGTGCCTGGAGTGTACCATCGACAGGGGGGATCAATCAGCCCCAGCATTTT
clone_size: -; j_call: TRBJ2-5; d_call: TRBD1; v_call: TRBV7-6; cdr3_aa: CASSPRSGGTQYF; cdr3_nt: TGTGCCAGCAGCCCACGGTCAGGGGGGACCCAGTACTTC
clone_size: -; j_call: TRBJ1-1; d_call: TRBD1; v_call: TRBV15; cdr3_aa: CATSLISGGHTEAFF; cdr3_nt: TGTGCCACCAGCCTCATTTCAGGGGGGCACACTGAAGCTTTCTTT
clone_size: -; j_call: TRBJ1-1; d_call: TRBD1; v_call: TRBV19; cdr3_aa: CASSKPGQGNTEAFF; cdr3_nt: TGTGCCAGTAGTAAACCGGGACAGGGGAACACTGAAGCTTTCTTT
clone_size: once; j_call: TRBJ1-3; d_call: -; v_call: TRBV2; cdr3_aa: CASSVLQGGNTIYF; cdr3_nt: TGTGCCAGCAGTGTTCTTCAGGGTGGAAACACCATATATTTT
clone_size: -; j_call: TRBJ1-6; d_call: TRBD1; v_call: TRBV30; cdr3_aa: CAWSLRTGGNSPLHF; cdr3_nt: TGTGCCTGGAGTTTAAGGACAGGGGGTAATTCACCCCTCCACTTT
clone_size: once; j_call: TRBJ2-5; d_call: -; v_call: TRBV30; cdr3_aa: CAWAGPRETQYF; cdr3_nt: TGTGCCTGGGCCGGGCCGAGGGAGACCCAGTACTTC
clone_size: -; j_call: TRBJ2-1; d_call: -; v_call: TRBV10-3; cdr3_aa: CAIFKEVYNEQFF; cdr3_nt: TGTGCCATCTTTAAAGAGGTCTACAATGAGCAGTTCTTC
clone_size: few; j_call: TRBJ2-7; d_call: -; v_call: TRBV5-6; cdr3_aa: CASSLKGRLSYEQYF; cdr3_nt: TGTGCCAGCAGCTTAAAGGGGCGGTTGTCCTACGAGCAGTACTTC
clone_size: once; j_call: TRBJ2-6; d_call: -; v_call: TRBV23-1; cdr3_aa: CASRLREHPHSGANVLTF; cdr3_nt: TGCGCCAGCCGACTGCGTGAGCATCCCCACTCTGGGGCCAACGTCCTGACTTTC
clone_size: -; j_call: TRBJ1-5; d_call: -; v_call: TRBV28; cdr3_aa: CASSLGLRGRQPQHF; cdr3_nt: TGTGCCAGCAGTTTGGGGTTACGGGGGCGTCAGCCCCAGCATTTT
clone_size: -; j_call: TRBJ2-1; d_call: -; v_call: TRBV29-1; cdr3_aa: CSVDGYNEQFF; cdr3_nt: TGCAGCGTTGACGGCTACAATGAGCAGTTCTTC
clone_size: -; j_call: TRBJ1-1; d_call: -; v_call: TRBV7-8; cdr3_aa: CASSLEVVNTEAFF; cdr3_nt: TGTGCCAGCAGTTTAGAGGTAGTGAACACTGAAGCTTTCTTT
clone_size: -; j_call: TRBJ1-3; d_call: -; v_call: TRBV25-1; cdr3_aa: CASSGVNRATYGNTIYF; cdr3_nt: TGTGCCAGCAGCGGGGTAAACAGGGCTACTTATGGAAACACCATATATTTT
clone_size: -; j_call: TRBJ2-1; d_call: -; v_call: TRBV11-3; cdr3_aa: CASSWDSYNEQFF; cdr3_nt: TGTGCCAGCAGCTGGGACTCCTACAATGAGCAGTTCTTC
clone_size: -; j_call: TRBJ1-4; d_call: TRBD1; v_call: TRBV5-1; cdr3_aa: CASSEDRVDEKLFF; cdr3_nt: TGCGCCAGCAGCGAGGACAGGGTTGATGAAAAACTGTTTTTT
clone_size: -; j_call: TRBJ2-1; d_call: TRBD2; v_call: TRBV27; cdr3_aa: CASSLFGTSGAAGTEQFF; cdr3_nt: TGTGCCAGCAGTTTATTTGGGACTAGCGGGGCCGCGGGGACGGAGCAGTTCTTC
clone_size: -; j_call: TRBJ1-1; d_call: -; v_call: TRBV30; cdr3_aa: CAWSPGTSRVNTEAFF; cdr3_nt: TGTGCCTGGAGTCCCGGGACCTCCCGGGTGAACACTGAAGCTTTCTTT
clone_size: once; j_call: TRBJ2-1; d_call: -; v_call: TRBV15; cdr3_aa: CATSPGGAGKGNEQFF; cdr3_nt: TGTGCCACCAGCCCAGGAGGGGCGGGAAAAGGCAATGAGCAGTTCTTC
clone_size: -; j_call: TRBJ1-2; d_call: -; v_call: TRBV30; cdr3_aa: CASIPGGLGGYGYTF; cdr3_nt: TGTGCCTCCATTCCGGGCGGCCTGGGTGGCTATGGCTACACCTTC
clone_size: -; j_call: TRBJ1-4; d_call: TRBD1; v_call: TRBV27; cdr3_aa: CASSTRDRRKTVF; cdr3_nt: TGTGCCAGCTCCACACGGGACAGGAGAAAAACTGTTTTT
clone_size: -; j_call: TRBJ2-1; d_call: TRBD1; v_call: TRBV11-1; cdr3_aa: CASSLIGQGFLGYEQFF; cdr3_nt: TGTGCCAGCAGCTTAATCGGACAGGGTTTTCTCGGGTATGAGCAGTTCTTC
clone_size: -; j_call: TRBJ2-3; d_call: -; v_call: TRBV30; cdr3_aa: CACPHPGRITDTQYF; cdr3_nt: TGTGCCTGCCCTCACCCGGGGAGGATCACAGATACGCAGTATTTT
clone_size: -; j_call: TRBJ1-2; d_call: TRBD1; v_call: TRBV5-6; cdr3_aa: CASSRDRGLDGYTF; cdr3_nt: TGTGCCAGCAGCCGAGACAGGGGGCTTGATGGCTACACCTTC
clone_size: -; j_call: TRBJ2-7; d_call: -; v_call: TRBV5-4; cdr3_aa: CASRAWGQGWDEQYF; cdr3_nt: TGTGCCAGCAGGGCGTGGGGGCAGGGGTGGGACGAGCAGTACTTC
clone_size: -; j_call: TRBJ1-3; d_call: -; v_call: TRBV5-6; cdr3_aa: CASSLGQPGNTIYF; cdr3_nt: TGTGCCAGCAGCTTGGGACAGCCCGGAAACACCATATATTTT
clone_size: -; j_call: TRBJ2-1; d_call: TRBD2; v_call: TRBV5-5; cdr3_aa: CASSLGTSGNNEQFF; cdr3_nt: TGTGCCAGCAGCTTGGGGACTAGCGGGAACAATGAGCAGTTCTTC
clone_size: -; j_call: TRBJ2-5; d_call: -; v_call: TRBV19; cdr3_aa: CASSRHRGPQETQYF; cdr3_nt: TGTGCCAGTAGTCGACACCGGGGCCCCCAAGAGACCCAGTACTTC
clone_size: -; j_call: TRBJ1-2; d_call: -; v_call: TRBV10-3; cdr3_aa: CAISESFGVTGYGYTF; cdr3_nt: TGTGCCATCAGTGAGTCTTTTGGTGTGACAGGTTATGGCTACACCTTC
clone_size: few; j_call: TRBJ1-1; d_call: TRBD1; v_call: TRBV6-1; cdr3_aa: CASSGQENTEAFF; cdr3_nt: TGTGCCAGCTCGGGACAGGAGAACACTGAAGCTTTCTTT
clone_size: -; j_call: TRBJ2-5; d_call: TRBD2; v_call: TRBV7-8; cdr3_aa: CASSQGLQETQYF; cdr3_nt: TGTGCCAGCAGCCAGGGACTACAAGAGACCCAGTACTTC
clone_size: -; j_call: TRBJ2-3; d_call: TRBD2; v_call: TRBV7-2; cdr3_aa: CASSLLSRGGGTDTQYF; cdr3_nt: TGTGCCAGCAGCTTACTCTCGCGGGGGGGAGGGACAGATACGCAGTATTTT
clone_size: -; j_call: TRBJ2-5; d_call: -; v_call: TRBV5-1; cdr3_aa: CASSLAPSPQETQYF; cdr3_nt: TGCGCCAGCAGCTTGGCTCCTAGCCCACAAGAGACCCAGTACTTC
clone_size: -; j_call: TRBJ2-2; d_call: TRBD1; v_call: TRBV9; cdr3_aa: CASSARGTGNTGELFF; cdr3_nt: TGTGCCAGCAGCGCGAGAGGGACAGGGAACACCGGGGAGCTGTTTTTT
clone_size: -; j_call: TRBJ2-5; d_call: TRBD1; v_call: TRBV5-1; cdr3_aa: CASSSGGSGQGQETQYF; cdr3_nt: TGCGCCAGCAGTTCGGGGGGCTCGGGACAGGGCCAAGAGACCCAGTACTTC
clone_size: -; j_call: TRBJ2-3; d_call: TRBD2; v_call: TRBV6-4; cdr3_aa: CASSDSSGGADTQYF; cdr3_nt: TGTGCCAGCAGTGACTCTAGCGGGGGGGCAGATACGCAGTATTTT
clone_size: -; j_call: TRBJ2-6; d_call: -; v_call: TRBV18; cdr3_aa: CASSPPGQGSGANVLTF; cdr3_nt: TGTGCCAGCTCACCACCGGGGCAAGGCTCTGGGGCCAACGTCCTGACTTTC
clone_size: -; j_call: TRBJ2-7; d_call: -; v_call: TRBV6-1; cdr3_aa: CASRLRDGSSYEQYF; cdr3_nt: TGTGCCAGCAGGCTCCGGGACGGAAGCTCCTACGAGCAGTACTTC
clone_size: -; j_call: TRBJ2-5; d_call: -; v_call: TRBV9; cdr3_aa: CASSRDEGTQETQYF; cdr3_nt: TGTGCCAGCAGCCGGGATGAAGGGACCCAAGAGACCCAGTACTTC
clone_size: -; j_call: TRBJ2-7; d_call: -; v_call: TRBV11-3; cdr3_aa: CASSPRKGISYEQYF; cdr3_nt: TGTGCCAGCAGCCCACGCAAAGGGATCTCCTACGAGCAGTACTTC
clone_size: -; j_call: TRBJ1-5; d_call: -; v_call: TRBV19; cdr3_aa: CASSIGRAARGRQPQHF; cdr3_nt: TGTGCCAGTAGTATAGGACGAGCGGCAAGGGGCCGTCAGCCCCAGCATTTT
clone_size: -; j_call: TRBJ2-7; d_call: -; v_call: TRBV7-2; cdr3_aa: CASSLWDHYEQYF; cdr3_nt: TGTGCCAGCAGCTTATGGGACCACTACGAGCAGTACTTC